This T cell receptor (beta chain) was obtained from a study of cytomegalovirus exposure and HLA in healthy donors. Whole-study findings and limits: Later analysis identified a missense DCLRE1C variant that was linked to TCR beta V- and J-gene trimming.

In this sample, this clone turned up a few times. The antigen is not known. It was with 60 Vbeta and 13 Jbeta primers that the PCR ran. Method: immunoSEQ multiplex PCR; TCRdb's copy keeps in-frame clones and lacks some. Here the sample spans some 170,000 clones, roughly 71% being singletons. The ends lost 4 bases at V and 5 bases at J; junction bases unmatched: 4. This CDR3 is built from 13 residues. CDR1 SNHLY and CDR2 FYNNEI come from the germline V gene. The source material was PBMCs. The chain uses TRBV2 and TRBJ2-5, with TRBD1 matching over 7 bases. The receptor was isolated from a woman between 50 and 59 years old in good health and CMV-seropositive. The CDR3 region is CASSVEGAETQYF. CDR3 bases: TGTGCCAGCAGTGTTGAGGGGGCTGAGACCCAGTACTTC. The complete variable domain, with remaining parts taken from reference TRBV2 and TRBJ2-5, reads EPEVTQTPSHQVTQMGQEVILRCVPISNHLYFYWYRQILGQKVEFLVSFYNNEISEKSEIFDDQFSVERPDGSNFTLKIRSTKLEDSAMYFCASSVEGAETQYFGPGTRLLVL.